Only a few counts were recorded for the clone carrying this T cell receptor (beta chain). Its antigen is not identified. Trimming cost V 4 bases and J 1 base, with 9 bases left between them. In germline, CDR1 is SGHRS, CDR2 YFSETQ. The CDR3 consists of 14 residues. With iRepertoire HTBI primers and Arm-PCR of CDR3 regions, TCR beta libraries were built. TCRdb re-analysed the multiplex PCR reads in MiXCR, keeping a single row per CDR3 protein. Counted here are 600,000 to 850,000 distinct CDR3 sequences, about 32% occurring once; the ten biggest clones make up around 42%. This sample is part of a study of regulatory T cells in long-lasting Graves disease. Study information: Graves' disease counted as persistent after over 5 years of antithyroid drugs with positive TSH receptor antibodies.

The study's findings and limits: Persistent Graves' patients had lower TCR diversity than newly diagnosed ones. Repertoires from persistent disease leaned toward TRBV28, TRBJ1-2 and TRBJ2-5.

Time point described: persistent/refractory GD, antithyroid drugs over 5 years with positive TRAb. Construction of the TCR library relied on RNA isolated from PBMCs. An endocrinology department located in Xi'an, China, was where the patients came from. The chain links TRBV5-1 to TRBJ1-3; no definite D call. The clonotype originates from a female donor with Graves disease. This sample comprised peripheral blood mononuclear cells (PBMCs), obtained when the disease was refractory, from a patient treated with antithyroid drugs. Here the CDR3 DNA reads TGCGCCAGCAGCCCCCGGGGATCTGGAAACACCATATATTTT. It specifies CASSPRGSGNTIYF. Combining the CDR3 with reference TRBV5-1 and TRBJ1-3 gives the whole variable domain KAGVTQTPRYLIKTRGQQVTLSCSPISGHRSVSWYQQTPGQGLQFLFEYFSETQRNKGNFPGRFSGRQFSNSRSEMNVSTLELGDSALYLCASSPRGSGNTIYFGEGSWLTVV.